Below are 8 T cell receptor beta chains sequenced from a single sample in a study of blood T cell repertoires in COVID-19. Assay: immunoSEQ multiplex PCR; the TCRdb copy retains only in-frame clones and omits some. The table lists around 250,000 clones, 89% of them singletons. Sequenced input: peripheral blood. The receptors stem from a woman aged 35 to 49 who had recovered from COVID-19.

The rearrangement links TRBV15 to TRBJ2-1; D might be TRBD2 (5 bases). From germline, CDR1 is LNHNV and CDR2 YYDKDF (reference sequence). The CDR3 loop spans 18 amino acids. The V and J ends lost 0 bases and 2 bases respectively, with 17 bases between them. CDR3 residues: CATSRDQVAAATYNEQFF. Here the CDR3 DNA reads TGTGCCACCAGCAGAGACCAAGTCGCAGCGGCAACCTACAATGAGCAGTTCTTC.

The chain combines TRBV7-2 with TRBJ2-1; 11 positions match TRBD1. CDR3 length equals 15 residues. V trimming: 5 bases; J trimming: 3 bases; junction bases outside the gene matches: 3. Germline V lookup: CDR1 SGHTA, CDR2 FQGNSA. The CDR3 DNA reads TGTGCCAGCAGCCCGGGACAGGGGGGCTACAATGAGCAGTTCTTC. It yields the protein CASSPGQGGYNEQFF. Drawing the rest from reference TRBV7-2 and TRBJ2-1, the complete variable domain is GAGVSQSPSNKVTEKGKDVELRCDPISGHTALYWYRQSLGQGLEFLIYFQGNSAPDKSGLPSDRFSAERTGGSVSTLTIQRTQQEDSAVYLCASSPGQGGYNEQFFGPGTRLTVL.

The count of this clone is one. The chain carries TRBV27 and TRBJ2-5; 8 bases agree with TRBD2. The CDR3 extends over 15 amino acids. Germline loops: CDR1 MNHEY, CDR2 SMNVEV (reference sequence). V dropped 6 bases and J dropped 1; count of bases not matched to a gene: 7. The CDR3 here is CASRKAGARQETQYF. The CDR3, as DNA: TGTGCCAGCAGAAAAGCGGGGGCCCGCCAAGAGACCCAGTACTTC.

J is TRBJ2-1 and V is TRBV27; D is perhaps TRBD2 (6 bases). Germline V gene lookup returns CDR1 MNHEY and CDR2 SMNVEV (reference sequence). There are 14 residues in the CDR3. Trimming took 8 bases from V and 4 from J, leaving 15 bases between them. CDR3 DNA sequence: TGTGCCAGCTCGATTGCGGGATCGTACAATGAGCAGTTCTTC. The encoded protein is CASSIAGSYNEQFF.

The rearrangement uses TRBV11-3 and TRBJ2-7, with D possibly TRBD2 on 6 matching bases. Looked up from germline, CDR1 is SGHNT and CDR2 is YENEEA. Trimming shortened V by 5 bases and J by 1 base, and 15 bases separated the two germline ends. The length of the CDR3 is 15 residues. The DNA for the CDR3 is TGTGCCAGCAGCCCAGGAGGGGAAGGGTCCTACGAGCAGTACTTC. Translation gives CASSPGGEGSYEQYF.

The chain carries TRBV4-2 and TRBJ2-7; no clear D. The CDR3 totals 13 residues. CDR1 and CDR2 (germline): LGHNA, YNFKEQ. Trimming cost V 3 bases and J 3 bases, with 9 bases left between them. CDR3 protein: CASSHGPLYEQYF. The CDR3 DNA is TGTGCCAGCAGCCATGGGCCCCTCTACGAGCAGTACTTC.

This clone was counted only a few times. Other DNA sequences within the sample encode an identical CDR3. The J gene is TRBJ2-7, the V gene TRBV30, with D uncertain. The CDR3 spans 12 residues. Germline assignment: CDR1 GTSNPN and CDR2 SVGIG (reference sequence). Trimming cost V 3 bases and J 0 bases, with 6 bases left between them. The CDR3 spells CAWSRDSYEQYF. CDR3 DNA: TGTGCCTGGAGCCGCGACTCCTACGAGCAGTACTTC.

The V call is TRBV19, the J call TRBJ1-1; D remains unclear. V was clipped by 2 bases and J by 6 bases, with 16 bases between them. Germline CDR1 LNHDA, CDR2 SQIVND (reference sequence). The CDR3 is made up of 15 amino acids. The CDR3 DNA reads TGTGCCAGTAGTATATCGGGTCTAGGTAGACCTGAAGCTTTCTTT. This sequence encodes CASSISGLGRPEAFF.